This section outlines one T cell receptor (beta chain) sequence together with its context. This sample stems from a study of blood T cell repertoires in COVID-19. Germline assignment: CDR1 LGHNA and CDR2 YNFKEQ. This CDR3 has 17 residues. V trimming: 4 bases; J trimming: 0 bases; junction bases outside the gene matches: 8. Those enrolled, adults aged roughly 18 to 95 years, came from about two dozen US areas. Each participant's cohort was designated according to participant-reported clinical history. For recovered donors of Cohort 3, there were two negative PCRs, clearance, or symptom resolution. In the source study's methods: From reference gene primer amplification, estimates of nucleated cell counts were derived. The table came from immunoSEQ multiplex PCR; TCRdb's copy has only in-frame clones and leaves some out. V, J and clone size are those of that table, while D and trimming were read from the DNA. The sample consists of more than 300,000 clones, roughly 89% of them appearing once.

Sequenced: PBMCs or T cells enriched from blood (not recorded which). This chain links TRBV4-2 with TRBJ2-7; 11 nucleotides align to TRBD2. This sequence was found in a woman in her 30s who had recovered from COVID-19. CDR3 bases: TGTGCCAGCAGCCGAATACCGGGACTAGCGGTCTCCTACGAGCAGTACTTC. Translated: CASSRIPGLAVSYEQYF.